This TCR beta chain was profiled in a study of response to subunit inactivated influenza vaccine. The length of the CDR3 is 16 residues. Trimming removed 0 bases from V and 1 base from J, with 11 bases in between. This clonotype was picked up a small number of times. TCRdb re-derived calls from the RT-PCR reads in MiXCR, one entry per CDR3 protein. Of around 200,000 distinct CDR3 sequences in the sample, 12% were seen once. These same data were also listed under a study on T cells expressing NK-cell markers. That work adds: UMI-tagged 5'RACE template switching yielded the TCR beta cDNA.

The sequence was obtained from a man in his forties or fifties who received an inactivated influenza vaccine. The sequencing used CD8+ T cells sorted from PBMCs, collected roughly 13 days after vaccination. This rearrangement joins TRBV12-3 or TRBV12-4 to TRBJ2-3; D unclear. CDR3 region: CASSLAPGWGTDTQYF. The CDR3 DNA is TGTGCCAGCAGTTTAGCCCCTGGGTGGGGCACAGATACGCAGTATTTT.